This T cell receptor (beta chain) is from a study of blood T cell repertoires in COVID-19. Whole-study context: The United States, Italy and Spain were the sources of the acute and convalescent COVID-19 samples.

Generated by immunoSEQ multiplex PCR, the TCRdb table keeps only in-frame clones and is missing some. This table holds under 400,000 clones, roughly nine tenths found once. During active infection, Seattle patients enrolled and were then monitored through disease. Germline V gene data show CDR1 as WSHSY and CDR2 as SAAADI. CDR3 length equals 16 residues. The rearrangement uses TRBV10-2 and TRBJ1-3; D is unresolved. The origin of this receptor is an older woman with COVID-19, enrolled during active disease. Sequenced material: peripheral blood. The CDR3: CGSGGRNPHSGNTIYF. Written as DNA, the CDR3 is TGCGGAAGCGGCGGGCGGAACCCACACTCTGGAAACACCATATATTTT.